This record concerns one T cell receptor (beta chain) sequence. Its antigen is still unknown. Time point meaning: before preoperative PTX-NDP chemotherapy. TCRdb fed the PCR reads into MiXCR, producing one record per CDR3 protein. The sample lists around 12,000 distinct CDR3 sequences; around 50% were seen once. The entry originates in a study of esophageal squamous cell carcinoma under preoperative chemotherapy. Study-level information: TCR repertoires were profiled from both peripheral blood T cells and tumor-infiltrating lymphocytes. Study-level points and caveats: Abundant clones tended to shrink rather than expand after paclitaxel-nedaplatin.

The receptor comes from a human donor with esophageal squamous cell carcinoma. The donor label of this sample is uncertain. Sample acquisition took place from a patient given preoperative chemotherapy.

CDR3 protein: CASSLDGPEQFF. Here the CDR3 DNA reads TGTGCCAGCAGCTTAGACGGGCCTGAGCAGTTCTTC. The V gene is TRBV7-8, the J gene TRBJ2-3; D remains unclear. The J call may be faulty, since TRBJ2-1 better matches the DNA end. The V gene's germline CDR1 is SGHVS and CDR2 FQNEAQ. The CDR3 covers 12 residues.